The clone carrying this TCR beta chain was observed many times. The antigen is unknown. This sample stems from a study of spatial heterogeneity in lung cancer. The study's findings and limits: Blood showed ubiquitous tumor TCRs more often at resection than at routine follow-up.

The time point here: sample taken at primary tumor resection. Whole RNA was taken from tumor, nontumor lung or frozen PBMC; it was then sequenced unsorted. V gave up 0 bases and J gave up 3 bases; unmatched junction bases: 6. Germline CDR1 SGDLS, CDR2 YYNGEE. The CDR3 loop spans 16 amino acids. TCRdb re-called the 5' RACE reads through MiXCR, storing one row per CDR3 protein. This sample carries 35,000 to 40,000 distinct CDR3 sequences, 7% to 7.5% of them seen once, and the ten largest clones take 29%. The receptor comes from a female donor with early-stage non-small cell lung cancer. The specimen comprised PBMCs, sampled at surgery. This chain joins TRBV9 and TRBJ2-7; 10 bases line up with TRBD2. CDR3 nucleotide sequence: TGTGCCAGCAGCGTAGGTGGGCTAGCGGGGGACTACGAGCAGTACTTC. This codes for CASSVGGLAGDYEQYF.